This T cell receptor beta chain was recovered during a study of early T cells in non-severe SARS-CoV-2 infection. TCRdb reprocessed the 5' RACE reads with MiXCR, giving one entry per CDR3 protein. The sample has about 31,000 distinct CDR3 sequences, roughly 6.1% seen once. The sequencing sample was made of whole blood. The receptor was isolated from an adult who was a healthcare worker with PCR-confirmed SARS-CoV-2 infection or an uninfected control (not recorded which).

Here the CDR3 DNA reads TGTGCCAGCAGCTTGGGGGTGACCCAGTACTTC. Translation: CASSLGVTQYF. V gene TRBV5-6 combines with J gene TRBJ2-5, with D hard to call. Germline-derived CDR1 and CDR2 are SGHDT and YYEEEE. Trimming shortened V by 0 bases and J by 7 bases, and 4 bases separated the two germline ends. The CDR3 is 11 amino acids.